The rows below give T cell receptor beta chains drawn from one sample of a study of T cell responses to AZD1222 COVID-19 vaccine. Repertoires were generated with immunoSEQ multiplex PCR, while TCRdb's copy carries only in-frame clones and drops some. Altogether roughly 85,000 clones are present, 70% to 90% being singletons, with the ten largest covering around 7.7%. Sequenced here: peripheral blood, sampled on day 0 of AZD1222 vaccination. Source of these receptors: an adult in good health. CDR3s include the opening cysteine and the closing phenylalanine or tryptophan. D genes are given only for firm matches. Clone size, where shown, is once, few, many, or a class for clones that have expanded.

CDR3: CSANTGSANYGYTF
DNA: TGCAGCGCTAATACAGGGTCAGCTAACTATGGCTACACCTTC
J: TRBJ1-2
D: NA
size: NA
V: TRBV29-1

CDR3: CASSPTWARAAEAFF
DNA: TGTGCCAGCAGCCCGACTTGGGCTAGGGCCGCTGAAGCTTTCTTT
J: TRBJ1-1
D: NA
size: NA
V: TRBV3-1/TRBV3-2

CDR3: CASSLAAGGGGETQYF
DNA: TGTGCCAGCAGCTTAGCCGCTGGCGGGGGGGGAGAGACCCAGTACTTC
J: TRBJ2-5
D: TRBD2
size: few
V: TRBV7-6

CDR3: CASSQGREQYF
DNA: TGTGCCAGCAGCCAAGGTCGCGAGCAGTACTTC
J: TRBJ2-7
D: NA
size: few
V: TRBV4-2

CDR3: CASSLGGSHEQYF
DNA: TGTGCCAGCAGCTTAGGGGGGTCCCACGAGCAGTACTTC
J: TRBJ2-7
D: NA
size: NA
V: TRBV7-9

CDR3: CASSLFRAGELFF
DNA: TGTGCCAGCAGCCTTTTCCGGGCCGGGGAGCTGTTTTTT
J: TRBJ2-2
D: NA
size: NA
V: TRBV5-8

CDR3: CASSLTGGGGYTF
DNA: TGTGCCAGCAGTTTGACAGGGGGCGGTGGCTACACCTTC
J: TRBJ1-2
D: TRBD1
size: NA
V: TRBV28

CDR3: CASSLGAGGLSSGNTIYF
DNA: TGCGCCAGCAGCCTTGGTGCAGGGGGCCTCTCCTCTGGAAACACCATATATTTT
J: TRBJ1-3
D: TRBD1
size: NA
V: TRBV5-1

CDR3: CASSLRSGGEQYF
DNA: TGTGCCAGCAGTTTGCGTTCGGGGGGGGAGCAGTACTTC
J: TRBJ2-7
D: TRBD2
size: NA
V: TRBV27

CDR3: CASSYGGPGELFF
DNA: TGTGCCAGCAGTTACGGGGGGCCCGGGGAGCTGTTTTTT
J: TRBJ2-2
D: NA
size: NA
V: TRBV6-2/TRBV6-3

CDR3: CASLAPRGANVLTF
DNA: TGCGCCAGCCTAGCACCGCGTGGGGCCAACGTCCTGACTTTC
J: TRBJ2-6
D: NA
size: NA
V: TRBV10-1

CDR3: CASSIPTADYGYTF
DNA: TGTGCCAGTAGTATCCCGACAGCGGACTATGGCTACACCTTC
J: TRBJ1-2
D: NA
size: NA
V: TRBV19

CDR3: CASSSGQGATGNTIYF
DNA: TGTGCCAGCTCTTCGGGACAGGGCGCCACTGGAAACACCATATATTTT
J: TRBJ1-3
D: TRBD1
size: NA
V: TRBV18

CDR3: CASSLTGPDQPQHF
DNA: TGTGCCAGCAGTTTAACAGGGCCGGATCAGCCCCAGCATTTT
J: TRBJ1-5
D: NA
size: NA
V: TRBV28

CDR3: CASSPDRIYNEQFF
DNA: TGTGCCAGCAGTCCGGACAGGATCTACAATGAGCAGTTCTTC
J: TRBJ2-1
D: TRBD1
size: NA
V: TRBV6-5

CDR3: CASSQLTRWGYTF
DNA: TGTGCCAGCAGCCAACTGACCCGTTGGGGCTACACCTTC
J: TRBJ1-2
D: NA
size: NA
V: TRBV14

CDR3: CATSDGGLAVVSTDTQYF
DNA: TGTGCCACCAGTGATGGGGGTCTAGCGGTTGTTAGCACAGATACGCAGTATTTT
J: TRBJ2-3
D: TRBD2
size: NA
V: TRBV24-1

CDR3: CAWSLGTVRQPQHF
DNA: TGTGCCTGGAGCTTAGGGACAGTACGCCAGCCCCAGCATTTT
J: TRBJ1-5
D: TRBD1
size: once
V: TRBV30

CDR3: CASSQEGQRVYNEQFF
DNA: TGTGCCAGCAGCCAAGAAGGACAGCGAGTCTACAATGAGCAGTTCTTC
J: TRBJ2-1
D: NA
size: NA
V: TRBV3-1/TRBV3-2

CDR3: CASSFGGISGNTIYF
DNA: TGTGCCAGCAGCTTTGGTGGGATCTCTGGAAACACCATATATTTT
J: TRBJ1-3
D: NA
size: once
V: TRBV11-2

CDR3: CASVGAGGDQPQHF
DNA: TGTGCCAGCGTCGGCGCAGGGGGAGACCAGCCCCAGCATTTT
J: TRBJ1-5
D: TRBD1
size: NA
V: TRBV18

CDR3: CASSPGWDREYNEQFF
DNA: TGTGCCAGCAGCCCAGGGTGGGACAGGGAATACAATGAGCAGTTCTTC
J: TRBJ2-1
D: TRBD1
size: NA
V: TRBV3-1/TRBV3-2

CDR3: CASSLLSEAFF
DNA: TGTGCCAGCAGTTTGCTCTCTGAAGCTTTCTTT
J: TRBJ1-1
D: NA
size: NA
V: TRBV28

CDR3: CASSLGLGAPDQPQHF
DNA: TGTGCCAGCAGCTTAGGGTTAGGGGCCCCCGATCAGCCCCAGCATTTT
J: TRBJ1-5
D: NA
size: NA
V: TRBV7-9